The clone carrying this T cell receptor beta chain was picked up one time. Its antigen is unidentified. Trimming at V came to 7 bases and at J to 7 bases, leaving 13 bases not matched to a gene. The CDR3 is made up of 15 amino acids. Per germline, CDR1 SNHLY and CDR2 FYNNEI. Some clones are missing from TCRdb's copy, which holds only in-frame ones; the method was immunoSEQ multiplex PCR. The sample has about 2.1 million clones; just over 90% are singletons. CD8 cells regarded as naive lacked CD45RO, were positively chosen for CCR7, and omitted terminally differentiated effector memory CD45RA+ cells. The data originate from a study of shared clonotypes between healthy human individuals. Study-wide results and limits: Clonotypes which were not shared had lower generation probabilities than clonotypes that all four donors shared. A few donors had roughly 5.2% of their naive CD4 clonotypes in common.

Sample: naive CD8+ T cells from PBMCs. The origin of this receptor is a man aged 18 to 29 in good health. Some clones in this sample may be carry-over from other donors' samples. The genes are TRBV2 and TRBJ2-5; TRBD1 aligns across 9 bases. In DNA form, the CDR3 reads TGTGCCAGCACCCGTGGACAGGGGATTTTGGGGACCCAGTACTTC. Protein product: CASTRGQGILGTQYF.